This T cell receptor beta chain was identified during a study of PD-1 blockade in classical Hodgkin lymphoma (dated by TCRdb to between 2020 and 2021). Describing the broader study: Nivolumab dosing was 3 mg/kg intravenously every 2 weeks, continuing until either disease progression or unacceptable toxicity. The study used CyTOF and TCR beta sequencing to define a peripheral blood immune signature of response to PD-1 blockade in classical Hodgkin lymphoma.

This specimen's time point label, interpreted: cycle 2 day 1 (C2D1) of nivolumab. All trial patients had relapsed after autologous stem cell transplantation, with cohorts A, B and C differing in prior brentuximab vedotin exposure. The trial cohort comprised about 60 patients with relapsed/refractory classical Hodgkin lymphoma whose best overall responses were complete response, partial response or progressive disease. Single-agent nivolumab was administered to trial patients in the multi-cohort phase II CheckMate 205 trial. An independent review committee assessed best overall response using the 2007 International Working Group response criteria. PBMCs from the trial were collected at three points: immediately before nivolumab initiation (C1D1), and during therapy at cycle 2 day 1 and cycle 4 day 1. Peripheral blood was collected in 8 mL Vacutainer Cell Preparation Tubes, from which PBMCs were isolated by centrifugation and then cryopreserved.

The Qiagen DNeasy kit was used to extract genomic DNA from unsorted PBMCs and from the negatively selected CD4+ and CD8+ fractions. Using primers that anneal to V and J segments, immunoSEQ multiplex PCR amplified the TCR beta CDR3 regions. A synthetic immune receptor repertoire was used to minimize amplification bias, and any remaining bias was removed computationally after sequencing. As for how the authors treated the data: Custom Python scripts were used to quantify repertoire diversity as the Shannon entropy index. Unsorted, CD4+ and CD8+ repertoires were analyzed separately, except in combined analyses where CD4+ and CD8+ sequences were merged in silico. A clone counted as expanded when the clone's frequency after treatment rose at least 2-fold relative to C1D1, and clones undetected at baseline were given a pseudocount of 0.5. Singleton clones were defined as clones with 0 or 1 copy at C1D1, and non-singleton clones were defined as clones with 2 or more copies. By matching protein sequences in sorted samples from the same patient, clones expanded in unsorted samples were annotated as CD4+, CD8+ or unknown. Diversity changes from C1D1 to C4D1 were tested in paired samples using Wilcoxon tests. Held by TCRdb, this immuneACCESS table contains in-frame sequences only and omits some clones. Under half of the omission traces to an unresolved V gene where checked; the cause of the rest is unknown. For V, J and clone size, that table is used; D and trimming come from the DNA. A total of 11,000 to 15,000 clones appear in this sample, 80% to 90% of them only once. The ten most abundant clones make up about 23% of the sample.

Relative to germline, V is 2 bases shorter and J is 4 bases shorter, with 14 bases between their ends. As encoded in the germline V gene, CDR1 is SNHLY while CDR2 is FYNNEI. The CDR3 spans 16 residues, from the cysteine through the phenylalanine. Only the CDR3 DNA is retained, 48 bases long and in frame from the first base. General study outcomes and caveats: Baseline TCR diversity was reported as lower in newly diagnosed patients than in healthy donors, and lower still in relapsed/refractory patients. Among trial patients, those achieving complete response had baseline diversity similar to that of newly diagnosed patients, while diversity was significantly lower in partial responders and progressors. By C4D1, a significant rise was seen in CD4+ TCR diversity but not in CD8+ TCR diversity (p=0.0027 vs p=0.16), and the rise was most apparent among complete responders (p=0.02). Lower diversity was seen in patients whose nivolumab began less than 1 year after ASCT, and these patients were left out of later analyses so that immune reconstitution would not confound the results. The study was limited to a single clinical trial cohort, and causes of repertoire differences, possibly disease activity or prior therapy, remained undefined.

With respect to this clone: There is no known antigen for this receptor. The input lacks base qualities; no much larger clone sits a single base away.

The rearranged segments are TRBV2 and TRBJ2-2; confidence is insufficient to name the D gene. The sequencing here drew on peripheral blood mononuclear cells (PBMCs), taken before the second cycle of nivolumab. The receptor's source is a human donor with classical Hodgkin lymphoma. The nucleotide sequence is TGTGCCAGCAGTGAAACGTCGACGGTGAGCACCGGGGAGCTGTTTTTT. Its translation reads: CASSETSTVSTGELFF.